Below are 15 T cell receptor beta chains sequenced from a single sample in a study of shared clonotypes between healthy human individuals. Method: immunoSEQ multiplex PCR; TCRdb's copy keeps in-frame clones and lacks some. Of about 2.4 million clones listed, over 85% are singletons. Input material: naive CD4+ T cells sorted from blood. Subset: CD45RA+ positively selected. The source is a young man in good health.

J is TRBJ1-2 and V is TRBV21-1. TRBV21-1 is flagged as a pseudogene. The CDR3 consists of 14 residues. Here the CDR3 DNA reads TGTGCCAGCAGCAAAGTGAAAGGGGACCATGGCTACACCTTC. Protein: CASSKVKGDHGYTF.

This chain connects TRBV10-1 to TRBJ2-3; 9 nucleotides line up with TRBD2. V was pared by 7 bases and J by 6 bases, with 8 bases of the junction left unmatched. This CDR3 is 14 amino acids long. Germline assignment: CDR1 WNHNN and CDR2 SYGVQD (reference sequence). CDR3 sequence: CASTEERGADTQYF. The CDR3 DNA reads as TGCGCCAGCACTGAAGAGCGGGGGGCGGATACGCAGTATTTT.

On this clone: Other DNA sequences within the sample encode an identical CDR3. This CDR3 is CASSPLDSNYGYTF. The CDR3 DNA reads as TGTGCCAGCTCACCACTAGACAGTAACTATGGCTACACCTTC. J is TRBJ1-2 and V is TRBV18; a weak D match, TRBD1 (5 bases). This CDR3 is built from 14 residues. Germline CDR1 reads KGHSH; CDR2 reads LQKENI. V was pared by 1 base and J by 1 base, with 7 bases between.

The chain's CDR3 is CASSPTGALGMEQYF. The DNA of the CDR3 is TGCGCCAGCAGCCCTACAGGGGCCCTCGGTATGGAGCAGTACTTC. This chain connects TRBV5-1 to TRBJ2-7; 7 positions agree with TRBD1. Germline-derived CDR1 and CDR2 are SGHRS and YFSETQ. There are 15 residues in the CDR3. Losses at the gene ends were 4 bases for V and 7 bases for J; bases not matched to a gene: 14.

The CDR3 sequence is CAWVGQGRGELFF. CDR3 DNA: TGTGCCTGGGTAGGACAGGGGCGCGGGGAGCTGTTTTTT. The chain uses TRBV30 and TRBJ2-2; 9 nucleotides agree with TRBD1. This CDR3 comprises 13 residues. V gave up 5 bases and J gave up 7 bases; unmatched junction bases: 5. In germline, CDR1 is GTSNPN, CDR2 SVGIG (reference sequence).

The CDR3 region is CASSSRDDGYEQYF. The CDR3 DNA reads TGCGCCAGCAGCTCCCGGGACGACGGCTACGAGCAGTACTTC. The rearrangement joins TRBV5-1 to TRBJ2-7, with D perhaps given as TRBD1 or TRBD2 (5 bases each). V lost 3 bases and J 3 bases, leaving 13 bases between the germline ends. The CDR3 runs 14 residues. Germline V gives CDR1 SGHRS, CDR2 YFSETQ.

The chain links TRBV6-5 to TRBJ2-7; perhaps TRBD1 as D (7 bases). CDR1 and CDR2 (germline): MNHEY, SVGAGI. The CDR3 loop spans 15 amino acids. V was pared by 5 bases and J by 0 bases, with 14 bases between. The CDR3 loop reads CASSRGTDFSYEQYF. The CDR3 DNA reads TGTGCCAGCAGTCGGGGGACAGATTTCTCCTACGAGCAGTACTTC.

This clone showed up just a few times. The CDR3 nucleotides read TGTGCCAGTAGTGATCGGGAGACCCAGTACTTC. It codes for CASSDRETQYF. V usage is TRBV19 and J usage is TRBJ2-5; D uncertain. This CDR3 is 11 amino acids long. V was clipped by 5 bases and J by 5 bases, with 6 bases between them. Germline lookup yields CDR1 LNHDA and CDR2 SQIVND (reference sequence).

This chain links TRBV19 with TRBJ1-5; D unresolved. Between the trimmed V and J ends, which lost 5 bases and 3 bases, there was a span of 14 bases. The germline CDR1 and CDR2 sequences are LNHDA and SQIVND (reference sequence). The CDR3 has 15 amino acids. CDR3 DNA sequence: TGTGCCAGTAGTCCCCTTGGGCAGGCCAATCAGCCCCAGCATTTT. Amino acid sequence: CASSPLGQANQPQHF. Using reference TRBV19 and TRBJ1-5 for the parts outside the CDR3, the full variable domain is DGGITQSPKYLFRKEGQNVTLSCEQNLNHDAMYWYRQDPGQGLRLIYYSQIVNDFQKGDIAEGYSVSREKKESFPLTVTSAQKNPTAFYLCASSPLGQANQPQHFGDGTRLSIL.

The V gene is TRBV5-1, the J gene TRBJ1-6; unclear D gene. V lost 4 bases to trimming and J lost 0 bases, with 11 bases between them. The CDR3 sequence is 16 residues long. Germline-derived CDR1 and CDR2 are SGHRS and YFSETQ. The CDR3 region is CASSQIAGSYNSPLHF. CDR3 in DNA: TGCGCCAGCAGCCAAATCGCGGGCTCCTATAATTCACCCCTCCACTTT.

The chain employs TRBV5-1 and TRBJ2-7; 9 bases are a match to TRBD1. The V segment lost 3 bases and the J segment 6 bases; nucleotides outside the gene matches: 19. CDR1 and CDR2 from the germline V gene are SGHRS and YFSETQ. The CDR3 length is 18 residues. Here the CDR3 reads CASSSRGRLDRGKGEQYF. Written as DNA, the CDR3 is TGCGCCAGCAGCTCCCGCGGAAGGCTGGACAGGGGTAAGGGCGAGCAGTACTTC.

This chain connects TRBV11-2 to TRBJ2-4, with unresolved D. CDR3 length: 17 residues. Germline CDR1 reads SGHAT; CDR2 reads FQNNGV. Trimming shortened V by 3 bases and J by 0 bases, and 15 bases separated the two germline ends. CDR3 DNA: TGTGCCAGCAGCTTCACCCCTGGCGGCCTAGCCAAAAACATTCAGTACTTC. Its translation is CASSFTPGGLAKNIQYF.

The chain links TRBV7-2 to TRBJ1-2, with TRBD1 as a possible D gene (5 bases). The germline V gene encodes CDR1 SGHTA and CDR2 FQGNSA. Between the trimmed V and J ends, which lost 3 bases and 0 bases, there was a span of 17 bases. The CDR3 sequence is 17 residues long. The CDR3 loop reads CASSFGSGMAPNYGYTF. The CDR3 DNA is TGTGCCAGCAGCTTCGGTTCAGGGATGGCACCTAACTATGGCTACACCTTC.

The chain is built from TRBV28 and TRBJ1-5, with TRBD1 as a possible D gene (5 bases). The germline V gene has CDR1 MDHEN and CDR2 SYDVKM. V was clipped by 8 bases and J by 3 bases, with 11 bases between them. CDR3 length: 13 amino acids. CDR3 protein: CASAGSLNQPQHF. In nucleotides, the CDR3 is TGTGCCAGCGCAGGGTCCCTCAATCAGCCCCAGCATTTT.

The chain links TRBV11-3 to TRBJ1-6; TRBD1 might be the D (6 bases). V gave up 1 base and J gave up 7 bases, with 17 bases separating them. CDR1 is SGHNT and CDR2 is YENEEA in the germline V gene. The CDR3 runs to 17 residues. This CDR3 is CASSLGRQDFRNSPLHF. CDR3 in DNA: TGTGCCAGCAGCTTAGGCCGACAGGATTTTCGAAATTCACCCCTCCACTTT. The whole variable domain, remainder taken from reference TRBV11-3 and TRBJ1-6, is EAGVVQSPRYKIIEKKQPVAFWCNPISGHNTLYWYLQNLGQGPELLIRYENEEAVDDSQLPKDRFSAERLKGVDSTLKIQPAELGDSAVYLCASSLGRQDFRNSPLHFGNGTRLTVT.